Following are 32 T cell receptor beta chains from one sample sequenced in a study of CD4+ T cells in melanoma. TCRdb's copy holds only in-frame clones and misses some; the assay was immunoSEQ multiplex PCR. The sample shows over 45,000 clones, roughly two thirds of them seen only once. The specimen sequenced was tumor tissue. The receptors come from a human donor with melanoma.

This chain joins TRBV19 and TRBJ1-4; TRBD1 might be the D (6 bases). The V and J ends lost 2 bases and 8 bases respectively, with 18 bases between them. This CDR3 is 16 amino acids long. Germline V gene data show CDR1 as LNHDA and CDR2 as SQIVND (reference sequence). As DNA, the CDR3 is TGTGCCAGTAGTATACCGAACAGGGCGCTCCACGAAAAACTGTTTTTT. Its protein is CASSIPNRALHEKLFF.

The V and J genes are TRBV5-1 and TRBJ1-4; 7 nucleotides align to TRBD1. There are 15 residues in the CDR3. Germline V gene data show CDR1 as SGHRS and CDR2 as YFSETQ. The V and J ends lost 1 base and 5 bases, in that order; junction bases with no gene match: 5. As DNA, the CDR3 is TGCGCCAGCAGCTTGTTAGGGACAGAGAATGAAAAACTGTTTTTT. Its protein product is CASSLLGTENEKLFF. Full variable domain (missing parts from reference TRBV5-1 and TRBJ1-4): KAGVTQTPRYLIKTRGQQVTLSCSPISGHRSVSWYQQTPGQGLQFLFEYFSETQRNKGNFPGRFSGRQFSNSRSEMNVSTLELGDSALYLCASSLLGTENEKLFFGSGTQLSVL.

The rearrangement uses TRBV29-1 and TRBJ2-2, with D hard to call. Germline CDR1 SQVTM, CDR2 ANQGSEA. This CDR3 region has 13 residues. V lost 4 bases to trimming and J lost 0 bases, with 6 bases between them. In nucleotides, the CDR3 is TGCAGCGTTGGTGCCACGAACACCGGGGAGCTGTTTTTT. Its translation: CSVGATNTGELFF.

The table lists this clone with a few counts. CDR3 amino acids: CASSYAGHTEAFF. DNA for the CDR3: TGTGCCAGCAGTTACGCGGGTCACACTGAAGCTTTCTTT. The genes are TRBV6-5 and TRBJ1-1; D uncertain. Trimming left V 2 bases short and J 3 bases short, with 7 bases between. Germline V gene sequence: CDR1 MNHEY, CDR2 SVGAGI. CDR3 length: 13 amino acids.

The chain uses TRBV7-2 and TRBJ2-5, with 9 nucleotides matching TRBD2. The ends lost 5 bases at V and 5 bases at J; junction bases unmatched: 9. CDR3 length: 15 amino acids. CDR1 SGHTA and CDR2 FQGNSA come from the germline V gene. The CDR3 DNA sequence: TGTGCCAGCAGCCACTCCAGCGGGGGGATGGAGACCCAGTACTTC. Its protein product is CASSHSSGGMETQYF.

The rearrangement links TRBV4-1 to TRBJ2-1, with TRBD2 matching over 8 bases. V shed 0 bases and J 9 bases; nucleotides not matched to a gene: 7. The length of the CDR3 is 15 residues. Germline V gene sequence: CDR1 MGHRA, CDR2 YSYEKL. This CDR3 reads CASSQESGGWGEQFF. CDR3 nucleotide sequence: TGCGCCAGCAGCCAAGAAAGCGGGGGATGGGGTGAGCAGTTCTTC.

The chain uses TRBV14 and TRBJ2-1; tentatively, D is TRBD2 (6 bases). CDR3 size: 16 residues. Germline assignment: CDR1 SGHDN and CDR2 FVKESK. Trimming took 1 base from V and 0 from J, leaving 10 bases between them. CDR3 DNA: TGTGCCAGCAGCCAAGGGTTGGGGGGCTCCTACAATGAGCAGTTCTTC. Encoded protein: CASSQGLGGSYNEQFF.

This clone came up many times. The V call is TRBV29-1, the J call TRBJ1-1, with TRBD1 matching over 10 bases. CDR1 and CDR2 (germline): SQVTM, ANQGSEA. The CDR3 has 13 amino acids. V lost 5 bases to trimming and J lost 2 bases; unmatched junction nucleotides: 2. CDR3 sequence: CSVMTGGNTEAFF. CDR3 nucleotide sequence: TGCAGCGTTATGACAGGGGGCAACACTGAAGCTTTCTTT.

This clone was found once. The chain recombines TRBV6-5 with TRBJ1-6, with D uncertain. Trimming took off 0 bases at V and 10 bases at J, with 4 bases between the two ends. CDR3 length: 12 residues. Germline loops: CDR1 MNHEY, CDR2 SVGAGI. The CDR3 region has the DNA TGTGCCAGCAGTTACTCAGCGTCACCCCTCCACTTT. This gives the protein CASSYSASPLHF.

The chain has TRBV6-6 and TRBJ2-7, with 8 bases aligning to TRBD1. CDR1 and CDR2 from the germline V gene are MNHNY and SVGAGI (reference sequence). After removal of 6 bases from V and 4 bases from J, the junction contained 8 bases not matched to a gene. The CDR3 covers 14 residues. CDR3 coding DNA: TGTGCCAGCAGCTCCGGGACAGGCCTATACGAGCAGTACTTC. Translating gives CASSSGTGLYEQYF.

This sequence joins TRBV20-1 and TRBJ2-5; D perhaps matches TRBD2 (7 bases). Germline values: CDR1 DFQATT, CDR2 SNEGSKA (reference sequence). The CDR3 is 11 amino acids. In nucleotides, the CDR3 is TGCACGGGGGGCCCCCAAGAGACCCAGTACTTC. This codes for CTGGPQETQYF.

The V gene is TRBV4-1, the J gene TRBJ2-3; possibly TRBD1 for D (5 bases). CDR1 is MGHRA and CDR2 is YSYEKL in the germline V gene. Trimming removed 3 bases from V and 2 bases from J, with 18 bases in between. This CDR3 comprises 17 residues. The CDR3 loop reads CASSQATGFSNTDTQYF. CDR3 bases: TGCGCCAGCAGCCAGGCTACAGGCTTCTCCAACACAGATACGCAGTATTTT.

This clone has just one count. The V and J genes are TRBV9 and TRBJ2-7; 9 bases match TRBD1. Germline assignment: CDR1 SGDLS and CDR2 YYNGEE. The V and J ends lost 4 bases and 3 bases, in that order; junction bases with no gene match: 8. The CDR3 consists of 15 residues. The CDR3 sequence: CASSTQGQGGYEQYF. CDR3 nucleotides: TGTGCCAGCAGCACCCAGGGACAGGGAGGCTACGAGCAGTACTTC.

J is TRBJ2-3 and V is TRBV5-1; 12 bases align to TRBD1. The CDR3 sequence is 17 residues long. Germline CDR1 is SGHRS and CDR2 is YFSETQ. Trimming removed 4 bases from V and 2 bases from J; junction bases left unmatched: 8. In DNA form, the CDR3 reads TGCGCCAGCAGCCTCGGGACAGGGGGCTTTTTCACAGATACGCAGTATTTT. This translates into CASSLGTGGFFTDTQYF. The full variable domain, rest sourced from reference TRBV5-1 and TRBJ2-3, is KAGVTQTPRYLIKTRGQQVTLSCSPISGHRSVSWYQQTPGQGLQFLFEYFSETQRNKGNFPGRFSGRQFSNSRSEMNVSTLELGDSALYLCASSLGTGGFFTDTQYFGPGTRLTVL.

This clone has just a few counts. This rearrangement joins TRBV10-1 to TRBJ2-4, with D possibly being TRBD1 or TRBD2 (6 bases each). Deletions cut 2 bases from V and 1 base from J, with 12 bases between. Germline CDR1 reads WNHNN; CDR2 reads SYGVQD (reference sequence). This CDR3 has 16 residues. The CDR3 DNA follows: TGCGCCAGCAGTGAGATTGGGGGGCTCGCCAAAAACATTCAGTACTTC. As protein: CASSEIGGLAKNIQYF.

This clone appeared once. The V gene is TRBV19, the J gene TRBJ1-1, with 10 positions matching TRBD1. Germline CDR1 LNHDA, CDR2 SQIVND (reference sequence). This CDR3 is built from 15 residues. J lost 0 bases, V lost 7 bases, and 5 bases had no gene match. The CDR3 DNA sequence: TGTGCCAGTACGGACAGGGGGGAATTGAACACTGAAGCTTTCTTT. Amino acid sequence: CASTDRGELNTEAFF.

The chain combines TRBV10-3 with TRBJ2-7, with D unclear. The germline V gene encodes CDR1 ENHRY and CDR2 SYGVKD. V lost 6 bases to trimming and J lost 6 bases, with 12 bases between them. The CDR3 has 12 amino acids. Here the CDR3 reads CAIRGQALEQYF. The CDR3 nucleotides read TGTGCCATCAGGGGTCAGGCCCTCGAGCAGTACTTC.

In this sample, this clone turned up many times. Other DNA sequences in this sample translate to the same CDR3. V is TRBV9 and J is TRBJ2-7; no definite D call. This CDR3 has 13 residues. Trimming took 0 bases from V and 1 from J, leaving 5 bases between them. Per the germline V gene, CDR1 is SGDLS and CDR2 is YYNGEE. The CDR3 here is CASSVEGSYEQYF. The CDR3 coding sequence is TGTGCCAGCAGCGTAGAGGGTTCCTACGAGCAGTACTTC.

V is TRBV7-3 and J is TRBJ2-7; D uncertain. The CDR3 runs to 14 residues. Germline CDR1 is SGHTA and CDR2 is FQGTGA. Between the trimmed V and J ends, which lost 5 bases and 5 bases, there was a span of 16 bases. This CDR3 is CASSARARSDEQYF. The DNA for the CDR3 is TGTGCCAGCAGCGCCAGAGCGAGGTCCGACGAGCAGTACTTC.

This clone came up many times. This chain links TRBV2 with TRBJ2-7; TRBD1 matches 9 bases. V lost 0 bases, J lost 3 bases, and 9 bases stayed unmatched. Germline V gene sequence: CDR1 SNHLY, CDR2 FYNNEI. The CDR3 runs 17 residues. The CDR3: CASSEALLRDRDYEQYF. The CDR3 DNA is TGTGCCAGCAGTGAAGCGCTTCTCCGGGACAGGGACTACGAGCAGTACTTC.

This chain uses TRBV9 with TRBJ2-7; the D gene could be TRBD1 or TRBD2 (5 bases each). Germline V gene lookup returns CDR1 SGDLS and CDR2 YYNGEE. This CDR3 is built from 15 residues. Trimming shortened V by 3 bases and J by 5 bases, and 18 bases separated the two germline ends. This chain's CDR3 is CASSADGAVINEQYF. In DNA form, the CDR3 reads TGTGCCAGCAGCGCAGACGGGGCCGTCATCAACGAGCAGTACTTC.

J is TRBJ1-3 and V is TRBV5-4; TRBD1 agrees at 7 bases. The germline gives CDR1 SGHNT, CDR2 YYREEE (reference sequence). The CDR3 length is 15 residues. J was trimmed by 4 bases and V by 0 bases; bases with no gene match: 4. CDR3 in amino acids: CASSLEGARGNTIYF. CDR3 nucleotide sequence: TGTGCCAGCAGCTTGGAGGGGGCGCGGGGAAACACCATATATTTT.

The chain uses TRBV4-1 and TRBJ1-3; D is unresolved. CDR1 is MGHRA and CDR2 is YSYEKL in the germline V gene. The CDR3 has 16 amino acids. V shed 0 bases and J shed 0 bases, with 9 bases lying between them. The CDR3 is CASSQEHRFSGNTIYF. CDR3 DNA sequence: TGCGCCAGCAGCCAAGAACATCGCTTCTCTGGAAACACCATATATTTT.

The chain combines TRBV11-1 with TRBJ1-1, with a possible D match to TRBD1 (5 bases). The CDR3 extends over 14 amino acids. Trimming shortened V by 3 bases and J by 1 base, and 9 bases separated the two germline ends. Germline V CDR1 and CDR2: SGHAT, FQDESV (reference sequence). The CDR3 region has the DNA TGTGCCAGCAGCTTGGGACTCTGGAACACTGAAGCTTTCTTT. It is translated as CASSLGLWNTEAFF.

The rearrangement links TRBV5-1 to TRBJ1-2; D possibly corresponds to TRBD1 (5 bases). Germline assignment: CDR1 SGHRS and CDR2 YFSETQ. The CDR3 has 14 amino acids. Trimming shortened V by 4 bases and J by 8 bases, and 18 bases separated the two germline ends. The CDR3 reads CASSPVGGMEGYTF. The CDR3 coding sequence is TGCGCCAGCAGCCCGGTGGGGGGGATGGAAGGCTACACCTTC.

Ten or more counts support this clone. The rearrangement joins TRBV4-1 to TRBJ1-2; D unclear. The germline V gene has CDR1 MGHRA and CDR2 YSYEKL. V was pared by 0 bases and J by 8 bases, with 7 bases between. This CDR3 has 12 residues. In DNA form, the CDR3 reads TGCGCCAGCAGCCAAGAAAGGTCAGGCTACACCTTC. The encoded protein is CASSQERSGYTF.

The rearrangement joins TRBV7-2 to TRBJ2-7, with 9 nucleotides matching TRBD1. V lost 5 bases, J lost 4 bases, and 9 bases stayed unmatched. The CDR3 is made up of 15 amino acids. Germline values: CDR1 SGHTA, CDR2 FQGNSA. This CDR3 is CASSTRDRERYEQYF. The CDR3 bases are TGTGCCAGCAGCACCAGGGACAGGGAACGGTACGAGCAGTACTTC.

This clone was observed at least ten times. This chain links TRBV5-4 with TRBJ1-6; 8 nucleotides align to TRBD1. The germline gives CDR1 SGHNT, CDR2 YYREEE (reference sequence). Unmatched junction bases numbered 8, after V lost 3 bases and J lost 9 bases. The CDR3 length is 15 residues. DNA for the CDR3: TGTGCCAGCAGCTCAGGACAGGGCGGTAGTTCACCCCTCCACTTT. Protein sequence: CASSSGQGGSSPLHF.

This sequence joins TRBV6-5 and TRBJ1-6, with unresolved D. Trimming left V 5 bases short and J 7 bases short, with 15 bases between. CDR1 is MNHEY, CDR2 SVGAGI, per germline. The length of the CDR3 is 15 residues. The CDR3 loop reads CASSSTGIGNSPLHF. The CDR3 DNA follows: TGTGCCAGCAGTAGCACGGGTATTGGAAATTCACCCCTCCACTTT.

The rearrangement links TRBV25-1 to TRBJ1-2; 7 bases match TRBD1. The CDR3 spans 15 residues. Germline CDR1 MGHDK, CDR2 SYGVNS. V was clipped by 4 bases and J by 4 bases; unmatched bases: 9. CDR3 coding DNA: TGTGCCAGCAGTGGAGGCCTTAGACAGGGCTATGGCTACACCTTC. It yields the protein CASSGGLRQGYGYTF.

The V call is TRBV19, the J call TRBJ1-5, with D perhaps matching TRBD1 (5 bases). Deletions cut 7 bases from V and 0 bases from J, with 13 bases between. The CDR3 runs 15 residues. Per the germline V gene, CDR1 is LNHDA and CDR2 is SQIVND (reference sequence). The CDR3 spells CASTPRTLSNQPQHF. The DNA of the CDR3 is TGTGCCAGTACGCCCCGGACACTTAGCAATCAGCCCCAGCATTTT. Together with reference TRBV19 and TRBJ1-5, the CDR3 gives the full variable domain: DGGITQSPKYLFRKEGQNVTLSCEQNLNHDAMYWYRQDPGQGLRLIYYSQIVNDFQKGDIAEGYSVSREKKESFPLTVTSAQKNPTAFYLCASTPRTLSNQPQHFGDGTRLSIL.

The V gene is TRBV10-3, the J gene TRBJ2-2, with a tentative D call TRBD2 (5 bases). The germline V gene encodes CDR1 ENHRY and CDR2 SYGVKD. CDR3 length: 15 amino acids. Trimming cost V 2 bases and J 5 bases, with 12 bases left between them. The chain's CDR3 is CAISEGVGVTGELFF. Written as DNA, the CDR3 is TGTGCCATCAGTGAGGGGGTCGGGGTGACCGGGGAGCTGTTTTTT.